This entry is about one T cell receptor (beta chain). As defined, naive CD8 cells were CD45RO-negative and positively selected for CCR7, with terminally differentiated effector memory CD45RA+ cells excluded. The donors were adults (healthy and HIV-negative) with no recent acute infections or vaccinations. An even split of each subset's genomic DNA across several immunoSEQ plates was performed. Generated by immunoSEQ multiplex PCR, the TCRdb table keeps only in-frame clones and is missing some. This sample yields roughly 2,000,000 clones, of which about 95% are seen a single time; roughly 1% belongs to the top ten. This sample was taken from a study of shared clonotypes between healthy human individuals. Background on the study: Per-donor plates numbered three CD4 naive, three CD4 memory, two CD8 naive and one CD8 memory.

V lost 8 bases, J lost 9 bases, and 16 bases lay in between. The CDR3 length is 12 residues. Looked up from germline, CDR1 is LNHDA and CDR2 is SQIVND (reference sequence). This clonotype was obtained from a man younger than 30 in good health. The rearrangement joins TRBV19 to TRBJ1-2; D perhaps matches TRBD1 (6 bases). Sequencing used naive CD8+ T cells sorted from blood. CDR3 bases: TGTGCCAGTGGGGGCGTGCTTTTGAGCTACACCTTC. As protein: CASGGVLLSYTF.